This T cell receptor beta chain was documented in a study of blood T cells in healthy people across ages. The study, taken as a whole, reports: Unknown donor CMV status possibly confounded expanded clonotype changes.

This clonotype came up many times. Its target is unknown. A second about 7 to 11 cycle PCR used barcoded and J-beta primers. Each cDNA molecule received a tag from a template-switch adaptor that had 12 random nucleotides. TCRdb redid the calling of the 5' RACE reads with MiXCR, one entry per CDR3 protein. The sample includes 850,000 to 950,000 distinct CDR3 sequences, more than 25% of them seen just once. CDR1 is MGHRA and CDR2 is YSYEKL in the germline V gene. The CDR3 loop spans 14 amino acids. V dropped 4 bases and J dropped 5 bases, with 13 bases sitting between them. Every donor contributed roughly 10 milliliters of peripheral blood by blood draw. Extracted total RNA amounted to at least 5.5 micrograms for each sample.

Sequencing was carried out using blood. The sequence came from a woman of 80 years or more in good health. V gene TRBV4-1 combines with J gene TRBJ2-3, with D possibly TRBD1 on 6 matching bases. CDR3 nucleotide sequence: TGCGCCAGCAGCCTAGAAACAGGGAGAGATACGCAGTATTTT. Protein: CASSLETGRDTQYF.